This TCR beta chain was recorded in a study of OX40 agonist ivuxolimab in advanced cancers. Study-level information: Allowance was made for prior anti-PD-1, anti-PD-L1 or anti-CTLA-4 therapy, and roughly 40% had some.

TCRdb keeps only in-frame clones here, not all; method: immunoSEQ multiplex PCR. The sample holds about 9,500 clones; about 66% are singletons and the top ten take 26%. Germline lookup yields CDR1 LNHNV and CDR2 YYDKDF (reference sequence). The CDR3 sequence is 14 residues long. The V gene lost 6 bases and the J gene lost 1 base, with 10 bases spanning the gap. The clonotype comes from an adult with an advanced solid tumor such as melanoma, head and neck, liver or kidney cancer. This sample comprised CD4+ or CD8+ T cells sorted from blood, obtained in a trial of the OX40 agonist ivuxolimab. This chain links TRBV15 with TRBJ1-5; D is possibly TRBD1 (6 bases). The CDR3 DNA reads TGTGCCACCAGAGACAGGAGGAGCAATCAGCCCCAGCATTTT. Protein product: CATRDRRSNQPQHF. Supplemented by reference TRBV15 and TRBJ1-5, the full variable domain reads DAMVIQNPRYQVTQFGKPVTLSCSQTLNHNVMYWYQQKSSQAPKLLFHYYDKDFNNEADTPDNFQSRRPNTSFCFLDIRSPGLGDTAMYLCATRDRRSNQPQHFGDGTRLSIL.